This T cell receptor beta chain originates from a study of radiotherapy plus CTLA-4 blockade in lung cancer. At the level of the study: Among patients, 15% to 20% showed objective responses, and 25% to 35% had disease control.

TCRdb's table, derived via immunoSEQ multiplex PCR, lists solely in-frame clones and lacks some. The sample carries 75,000 to 100,000 clones, 82% recorded once. Study-wide points: Peripheral blood showed expansion of tumor-derived TCR clones after radiotherapy and ipilimumab.

Those with chemo-refractory metastatic non-small-cell lung cancer were treated with focal radiation combined with CTLA-4 blockade using ipilimumab. Points on this clone: Antigen: not known.

Germline loops: CDR1 SGHRS, CDR2 YFSETQ. CDR3 length: 14 residues. The V end lost 4 bases, the J end lost 2 bases, and 13 bases lay between the germline ends. This sequence originates from a human donor with non-small cell lung cancer who had a partial response to radiotherapy plus ipilimumab. The V gene is TRBV5-1, the J gene TRBJ2-7, with D tentatively TRBD1 (6 bases). This specimen consisted of peripheral blood, obtained from a patient treated with radiotherapy plus ipilimumab. CDR3 in amino acids: CASSGQGKTYEQYF. CDR3 coding DNA: TGCGCCAGCAGCGGGCAGGGGAAGACCTACGAGCAGTACTTC.